This TCR beta chain was captured by sequencing in a study of T cell repertoires in cytomegalovirus infection. The overall study: Public signatures in TCR beta pointed to CMV infection and matching HLA type.

Germline V lookup: CDR1 SEHNR, CDR2 FQNEAQ (reference sequence). J gave up 5 bases and V 3 bases, and 4 bases lay outside the gene matches. CDR3 length equals 14 residues. Study results and caveats: HLA-C-restricted CMV-specific TCR beta clonotypes prevailed in the ex vivo response.

TCRdb ran MiXCR on the reads and lists one entry per CDR3 protein. Of 350,000 to 450,000 distinct CDR3 sequences listed, less than 20% are singletons. This clonotype turned up a few times. Its antigen is unidentified. This chain joins TRBV7-9 and TRBJ2-5; TRBD2 matches 9 bases. The receptor's source is a human donor in good health (CMV status not recorded). Some clones in this sample may be carry-over from other donors' samples. Specimen: PBMCs. CDR3 DNA: TGTGCCAGCAGCTTTAGCGGGGGTACTGAGACCCAGTACTTC. It translates to CASSFSGGTETQYF.